The 30 T cell receptor beta chains listed next were all sequenced from one sample in a study of T cell changes during pregnancy in multiple sclerosis. Clones were read by immunoSEQ multiplex PCR, and TCRdb kept only the in-frame ones, dropping some. The sample shows about 73,000 clones, roughly 92% of them seen only once. The sequencing used peripheral blood, collected in the second trimester of pregnancy. These receptors all come from a female donor in good health, enrolled as a control in a pregnancy study.

This clone occurred a few times. The chain carries TRBV7-9 and TRBJ1-1; 8 nucleotides agree with TRBD1. The J segment lost 0 bases and the V segment lost 4 bases, leaving 7 bases of the junction unmatched. There are 16 residues in the CDR3. The germline V gene has CDR1 SEHNR and CDR2 FQNEAQ (reference sequence). The CDR3 bases are TGTGCCAGCAGCTCATCCGGACAGGGTATGAACACTGAAGCTTTCTTT. Its protein product is CASSSSGQGMNTEAFF.

The rearrangement uses TRBV19 and TRBJ1-4; 7 bases are a match to TRBD1. CDR1 and CDR2 (germline): LNHDA, SQIVND (reference sequence). V shed 6 bases and J 2 bases; nucleotides not matched to a gene: 9. This CDR3 comprises 16 residues. The DNA for the CDR3 is TGTGCCAGTAGCCCGGACAGGATGGGGACTAATGAAAAACTGTTTTTT. Protein sequence: CASSPDRMGTNEKLFF.

The rearrangement uses TRBV7-9 and TRBJ2-5; 8 nucleotides agree with TRBD2. This CDR3 spans 15 amino acids. The V segment lost 1 base and the J segment 3 bases; nucleotides outside the gene matches: 4. The germline V gene encodes CDR1 SEHNR and CDR2 FQNEAQ (reference sequence). The CDR3 sequence: CASSLGSGAKETQYF. CDR3 sequence (DNA): TGTGCCAGCAGCTTAGGTAGCGGGGCGAAAGAGACCCAGTACTTC.

This rearrangement joins TRBV19 to TRBJ1-5; D uncertain. Germline V gene sequence: CDR1 LNHDA, CDR2 SQIVND (reference sequence). V was clipped by 2 bases and J by 3 bases, with 8 bases between them. The CDR3 runs 14 residues. The CDR3 spells CASSIRGFNQPQHF. The CDR3 DNA sequence: TGTGCCAGTAGTATAAGAGGGTTCAATCAGCCCCAGCATTTT. Using reference TRBV19 and TRBJ1-5 for the parts outside the CDR3, the full variable domain is DGGITQSPKYLFRKEGQNVTLSCEQNLNHDAMYWYRQDPGQGLRLIYYSQIVNDFQKGDIAEGYSVSREKKESFPLTVTSAQKNPTAFYLCASSIRGFNQPQHFGDGTRLSIL.

The gene calls are TRBV30 and TRBJ2-2; D gene uncertain. Germline V lookup: CDR1 GTSNPN, CDR2 SVGIG (reference sequence). The CDR3 has 14 residues. Trimming cost V 0 bases and J 5 bases, with 10 bases left between them. The CDR3 sequence: CAWSVQLATGELFF. As DNA, the CDR3 is TGTGCCTGGAGTGTGCAACTTGCGACCGGGGAGCTGTTTTTT.

This clone was observed a few times. The chain couples TRBV7-9 to TRBJ1-6; tentatively, D is TRBD1 (5 bases). The V and J ends lost 5 bases and 7 bases respectively, with 12 bases between them. Germline V CDR1 and CDR2: SEHNR, FQNEAQ (reference sequence). This CDR3 has 14 amino acids. CDR3 amino acids: CASSPGGRNSPLHF. CDR3 nucleotides: TGTGCCAGCAGCCCGGGGGGAAGGAATTCACCCCTCCACTTT.

This chain joins TRBV7-8 and TRBJ2-7, with 12 bases aligning to TRBD2. Germline V gives CDR1 SGHVS, CDR2 FQNEAQ. Trimming removed 3 bases from V and 0 bases from J; junction bases left unmatched: 3. The CDR3 length is 16 residues. The DNA for the CDR3 is TGTGCCAGCAGCTTGACTAGCGGGGGACGCTCCTACGAGCAGTACTTC. This sequence encodes CASSLTSGGRSYEQYF.

The chain recombines TRBV7-2 with TRBJ1-2, with 8 bases matching TRBD1. V was pared by 3 bases and J by 8 bases, with 14 bases of the junction left unmatched. Germline V gene lookup returns CDR1 SGHTA and CDR2 FQGNSA. CDR3 size: 16 residues. The CDR3 nucleotides are TGTGCCAGCAGCTTTGCCCCGGGACAGGCAACGGAGGGCTACACCTTC. Its protein product is CASSFAPGQATEGYTF.

The DNA of the CDR3 is TGTGCCAGCTCACCACCGACGACCCCGGGTGGCAATCAGCCCCAGCATTTT. Amino acid sequence: CASSPPTTPGGNQPQHF. The chain links TRBV18 to TRBJ1-5, with D unclear. Germline lookup yields CDR1 KGHSH and CDR2 LQKENI. The CDR3 covers 17 residues. Trimming cost V 0 bases and J 2 bases, with 14 bases left between them.

V and J are TRBV23-1 and TRBJ2-7; D is perhaps TRBD2 (6 bases). TRBV23-1 is designated an ORF whose function remains uncertain. The CDR3 totals 13 residues. The V end was cut by 4 bases, the J end by 3 bases, with 10 bases between. CDR3 sequence reads: CASSLRGFYEQYF. CDR3 in DNA: TGCGCCAGCAGTCTTCGGGGGTTCTACGAGCAGTACTTC.

The chain couples TRBV28 to TRBJ2-7; TRBD1 matches 7 bases. V gave up 6 bases and J gave up 7 bases; unmatched junction bases: 12. This CDR3 has 14 amino acids. Germline assignment: CDR1 MDHEN and CDR2 SYDVKM. The CDR3 loop reads CASRNTGASGEQYF. The DNA of the CDR3 is TGTGCCAGCAGGAACACAGGGGCCTCGGGAGAGCAGTACTTC.

The J gene is TRBJ1-1, the V gene TRBV7-9; D may be TRBD1 (6 bases). V was pared by 5 bases and J by 1 base, with 11 bases between. This CDR3 has 14 residues. Germline CDR1 SEHNR, CDR2 FQNEAQ (reference sequence). Here the CDR3 reads CASSLTQGNTEAFF. The CDR3 DNA sequence: TGTGCCAGCAGCCTAACACAGGGGAACACTGAAGCTTTCTTT.

This clone was seen once. The genes are TRBV11-2 and TRBJ2-2; 8 nucleotides agree with TRBD1. Germline CDR1 SGHAT, CDR2 FQNNGV. CDR3 length: 18 residues. V dropped 1 base and J dropped 6; count of bases not matched to a gene: 13. The CDR3 is CASSLGGGGTGLSGELFF. CDR3 nucleotides: TGTGCCAGCAGCTTAGGAGGGGGTGGGACAGGTCTTTCCGGGGAGCTGTTTTTT.

This chain links TRBV29-1 with TRBJ2-5; D is possibly TRBD2 (6 bases). This CDR3 is 11 amino acids long. Trimming removed 7 bases at V and 2 bases at J, with 8 bases between. CDR1 is SQVTM and CDR2 is ANQGSEA in the germline V gene. The CDR3, as DNA: TGCAGCGGGGACTTTCAAGAGACCCAGTACTTC. Its translation: CSGDFQETQYF. Based on the CDR3 plus reference TRBV29-1 and TRBJ2-5, the full variable domain is SAVISQKPSRDICQRGTSLTIQCQVDSQVTMMFWYRQQPGQSLTLIATANQGSEATYESGFVIDKFPISRPNLTFSTLTVSNMSPEDSSIYLCSGDFQETQYFGPGTRLLVL.

The CDR3 here is CASSGLEQYSGANVLTF. CDR3 sequence (DNA): TGCGCCAGCAGCGGGTTAGAACAGTACTCTGGGGCCAACGTCCTGACTTTC. This chain links TRBV5-1 with TRBJ2-6, with D unresolved. The CDR3 has 17 amino acids. V was clipped by 4 bases and J by 0 bases, with 14 bases between them. The germline gives CDR1 SGHRS, CDR2 YFSETQ.

The chain links TRBV9 to TRBJ1-2; no firm D call. CDR1 and CDR2 (germline): SGDLS, YYNGEE. With 3 bases removed from V and 4 bases from J, the gap between germline ends came to 16 bases. The CDR3 totals 15 residues. The chain's CDR3 is CASSGVSGDLYGYTF. The CDR3 DNA follows: TGTGCCAGCAGCGGCGTATCCGGAGACCTCTATGGCTACACCTTC.

This clone was found once. This chain links TRBV7-2 with TRBJ1-1; 9 bases fit TRBD1. Trimming cost V 5 bases and J 6 bases; bases outside gene matches: 13. This CDR3 region has 16 residues. Germline CDR1 is SGHTA and CDR2 is FQGNSA. CDR3 DNA sequence: TGTGCCAGCAGCCTTCGCCAGGACAGGGGAAAACCTGAAGCTTTCTTT. Encoded protein: CASSLRQDRGKPEAFF.

The chain links TRBV7-2 to TRBJ1-5; 10 bases are a match to TRBD1. The ends lost 3 bases at V and 2 bases at J; junction bases unmatched: 1. The germline V gene has CDR1 SGHTA and CDR2 FQGNSA. CDR3 length: 15 amino acids. The CDR3 spells CASSFGTGGNQPQHF. CDR3 sequence (DNA): TGTGCCAGCAGCTTCGGGACAGGGGGCAATCAGCCCCAGCATTTT.

The chain uses TRBV19 and TRBJ1-2; 9 nucleotides agree with TRBD1. The ends lost 6 bases at V and 4 bases at J; junction bases unmatched: 3. The CDR3 runs to 13 residues. The V gene's germline CDR1 is LNHDA and CDR2 SQIVND (reference sequence). The CDR3 nucleotides are TGTGCCAGTAGGGGACAGGGATCCTATGGCTACACCTTC. The encoded protein is CASRGQGSYGYTF.

This sequence joins TRBV5-1 and TRBJ2-1; 7 positions agree with TRBD2. Germline lookup yields CDR1 SGHRS and CDR2 YFSETQ. Unmatched junction bases numbered 3, after V lost 0 bases and J lost 3 bases. This CDR3 is built from 15 residues. DNA for the CDR3: TGCGCCAGCAGCTTGGAGACTAGCAGCTACAATGAGCAGTTCTTC. The encoded protein is CASSLETSSYNEQFF.

The J gene is TRBJ2-3, the V gene TRBV7-3; perhaps TRBD2 as D (6 bases). Germline lookup yields CDR1 SGHTA and CDR2 FQGTGA. The CDR3 length is 16 residues. Trimming shortened V by 2 bases and J by 0 bases, and 12 bases separated the two germline ends. CDR3: CASSLGAGPSTDTQYF. The CDR3 nucleotides read TGTGCCAGCAGCTTAGGGGCGGGGCCTAGCACAGATACGCAGTATTTT.

This clone was seen a single time. The rearrangement uses TRBV6-5 and TRBJ1-2; a weak D match, TRBD1 (6 bases). The CDR3 has 15 residues. The germline CDR1 and CDR2 sequences are MNHEY and SVGAGI. V shed 2 bases and J shed 2 bases, with 12 bases lying between them. The CDR3 is CASSYAGQLNYGYTF. In DNA form, the CDR3 reads TGTGCCAGCAGTTACGCCGGACAGCTAAACTATGGCTACACCTTC.

The chain has TRBV9 and TRBJ1-2, with D perhaps TRBD1 (6 bases). The V end was cut by 7 bases, the J end by 4 bases, with 11 bases between. CDR3 length equals 12 residues. The germline V gene has CDR1 SGDLS and CDR2 YYNGEE. The DNA of the CDR3 is TGTGCCAGCTTTAGGGGGAGCTATGGCTACACCTTC. Protein: CASFRGSYGYTF.

The chain recombines TRBV7-8 with TRBJ1-3; the D is unclear. CDR3 length: 12 residues. Germline V gene sequence: CDR1 SGHVS, CDR2 FQNEAQ. The germline V and J ends were trimmed by 5 bases and 4 bases, with 6 bases remaining between them. CDR3 sequence (DNA): TGTGCCAGCAGCCCCCAAGGAAACACCATATATTTT. Its protein is CASSPQGNTIYF.

The chain is built from TRBV6-5 and TRBJ1-2; a possible D gene is TRBD1 (5 bases). V gave up 11 bases and J gave up 7 bases, with 20 bases separating them. The germline gives CDR1 MNHEY, CDR2 SVGAGI. CDR3 length equals 13 residues. This CDR3 is CAVHPGTGFGYTF. In DNA form, the CDR3 reads TGTGCCGTCCACCCAGGGACTGGCTTTGGCTACACCTTC.

The chain combines TRBV6-6 with TRBJ1-2, with 8 bases that match TRBD1. The germline V gene encodes CDR1 MNHNY and CDR2 SVGAGI (reference sequence). With V trimmed by 2 bases and J by 4 bases, 3 bases remained unmatched. The CDR3 is 14 amino acids. CDR3 coding DNA: TGTGCCAGCAGTTACCGCGGACAGGGCTATGGCTACACCTTC. It encodes CASSYRGQGYGYTF.

The chain is built from TRBV5-4 and TRBJ2-3; TRBD2 aligns across 11 bases. Germline trimming cut 0 bases from V and 5 bases from J; bases unmatched to any gene: 8. From germline, CDR1 is SGHNT and CDR2 YYREEE (reference sequence). The CDR3 extends over 17 amino acids. CDR3 nucleotide sequence: TGTGCCAGCAGCTTGGTGGTAGCGGGGGGGATGATAGATACGCAGTATTTT. Its translation is CASSLVVAGGMIDTQYF.

The chain links TRBV4-3 to TRBJ1-1, with a tentative D call TRBD1 (5 bases). CDR1 LGHNA and CDR2 YSLEER come from the germline V gene. The V gene lost 4 bases and the J gene lost 4 bases, with 16 bases spanning the gap. There are 15 residues in the CDR3. CDR3 residues: CASSPRGVGGTEAFF. CDR3 in DNA: TGCGCCAGCAGCCCAAGGGGTGTCGGGGGCACTGAAGCTTTCTTT.

The chain combines TRBV2 with TRBJ2-7; 8 bases are a match to TRBD1. Germline V gene data show CDR1 as SNHLY and CDR2 as FYNNEI. Losses at the gene ends were 1 base for V and 2 bases for J; bases not matched to a gene: 10. CDR3 length equals 17 residues. The DNA of the CDR3 is TGTGCCAGCAGTGAAGGACAGGGGAAGGTATTTACCTACGAGCAGTACTTC. Translation gives CASSEGQGKVFTYEQYF.

The DNA for the CDR3 is TGTGCCAGCTCATCGACAGTTATGAACACTGAAGCTTTCTTT. Protein sequence: CASSSTVMNTEAFF. The chain links TRBV18 to TRBJ1-1; possibly TRBD1 for D (5 bases). Germline V gene sequence: CDR1 KGHSH, CDR2 LQKENI. Deletions cut 5 bases from V and 0 bases from J, with 10 bases between. CDR3 length equals 14 residues.